This paragraph covers one T cell receptor (beta chain) sequence. In the authors' workflow: How many nucleated cells were present was estimated from reference gene primer amplification. Assay used: immunoSEQ multiplex PCR; TCRdb lists only in-frame clones, some missing. The V and J calls and clone size come from that table; D and trimming were worked out from the DNA. The table records 210,000 or so clones, 70% to 90% of them present only once. This sample is part of a study of blood T cell repertoires in COVID-19. The participants were between roughly 18 and 89 years old and came from 24 US areas. In assigning cohorts, the study relied on participant-reported clinical history. Trimming pared 3 bases from V and 7 bases from J, leaving 8 bases between. The germline CDR1 and CDR2 sequences are DFQATT and SNEGSKA (reference sequence). The CDR3 covers 11 residues.

The sequence derives from a man between 25 and 39 years old with acute COVID-19. Material: PBMCs or T cells enriched from blood (not recorded which). J is TRBJ2-3 and V is TRBV20-1; D is uncertain. This CDR3 reads CSASVDYTQYF. The CDR3, as DNA: TGCAGTGCTAGCGTAGATTATACGCAGTATTTT.